This T cell receptor (beta chain) originates from a study of OX40 agonist ivuxolimab in advanced cancers. Overall study context: An agonistic human IgG2 monoclonal antibody against OX40 (CD134) was given. Prior checkpoint blockade (anti-PD-1, anti-PD-L1 or anti-CTLA-4) was permitted; approximately 40% had it.

The data were produced by immunoSEQ multiplex PCR, yet TCRdb's version contains in-frame clones alone and is incomplete. The sample includes around 50,000 clones, 80% to 90% of them seen just once. Study conclusions and caveats: Antigen specificity of clonally expanded peripheral T cells was not established. CD8+ T cells showed, on average, more clonal expansion than CD4+ cells.

Germline V lookup: CDR1 SQVTM, CDR2 ANQGSEA. This CDR3 region has 14 residues. The J segment lost 5 bases and the V segment lost 7 bases, leaving 7 bases of the junction unmatched. On this clone itself: The antigen is unknown.

The sequence was collected from an adult with an advanced solid tumor such as melanoma, head and neck, liver or kidney cancer. The source material was CD4+ or CD8+ T cells sorted from blood, sampled in a trial of the OX40 agonist ivuxolimab. The chain has TRBV29-1 and TRBJ2-2; 10 bases fit TRBD1. CDR3 coding DNA: TGCAGCGCTGCTCCGGGACAGGGGACCGGGGAGCTGTTTTTT. Its protein is CSAAPGQGTGELFF.